This record concerns one T cell receptor (beta chain) sequence. This clone occurred a few times. There is no known antigen for this receptor. Per-base qualities were not stored, and no clone one base away is much larger. These data come from a study of cytomegalovirus exposure and HLA in healthy donors (dated by TCRdb to the late 2010s). Background on the whole study: An earlier analysis of several hundred of the donors reported 250 to 300 Gb of sequence data and 90 million to 120 million unique TCR beta sequences obtained from about 200 million T cells. The number of donors typed differed by locus, with 629-630 for A, B, C, DRB1 and DQB1, roughly 520 for DQA1, approximately 580 for DPA1, and some 470 for DPB1. Using immunosequencing, the study profiled T cell repertoires from 500 to 800 subjects and related those repertoires to cytomegalovirus serostatus. On average, around 230,000 unique TCR beta nucleotide sequences were sequenced per donor among about 400 genotyped donors of the cohort, with 15% to 20% of those sequences being non-productive. The study combined high-throughput TCR immunosequencing, statistical association of individual TCRs with disease status, and machine learning to predict cytomegalovirus infection status. A later genetic analysis used genome-wide SNP genotypes for about three fifths of the 666 donors, treating that subset as a discovery cohort. Among the roughly 370 genotyped donors, around 81% belonged to the genetic ancestry cluster associated with self-reported Caucasian donors. Because of strong linkage in the cohort, four or five DR-DQ haplotypes were treated as single units for association and clustering. An earlier analysis of some 600 of the donors applied high-throughput TCR beta sequencing to assess whether each TCR beta V gene segment acted as functional or pseudogenic. Every repertoire in the discovery cohort had been generated on one and the same sequencing platform. An early release covering about 600 HLA-typed donors comprised about 290 gigabases of sequencing data and 85 million to 100 million unique TCR sequences. To study patterns of TCR occurrence, a later analysis re-analyzed previously published TCR beta repertoires from several hundred donors and added high-resolution HLA genotyping. The study aimed to test whether cataloging public T cell receptors could reveal signatures of past pathogen exposure. Class I and class II HLA loci were covered by the typing at four-digit resolution. Besides the first cohort of more than 650 subjects, a separate validation cohort made up of over 100 different subjects was used. Rather than drawing on any new phenotypic data, the later analysis identified candidate immune exposures from TCR beta sequences and the way those sequences occurred across donors. Alongside the repertoire data, information on donor age, sex, ethnicity and CMV serostatus was compiled. What the study reported, not specific to this receptor: A further reported finding was that TCR beta sequences accurately predicted the HLA-A and HLA-B alleles for most subjects in the first cohort. A few of the identified cytomegalovirus-associated TCR beta chains were confirmed in vitro to be specific for cytomegalovirus antigens. According to a later analysis, TCR association rates differed among HLA loci, with DRB1 alleles showing the most associated TCRs and HLA-C alleles showing the fewest. The study gave a list of under 200 TCR beta chains associated with cytomegalovirus. Immune exposure information for the cohort was limited to CMV serostatus. The classifier was reported to diagnose cytomegalovirus status with high specificity and sensitivity in both the original cohort and the validation cohort. Compared with equally common non-associated chains, HLA-associated TCR beta chains in a later analysis were more clonally expanded and had lower generation probabilities. Specific HLA alleles were associated with 15,000 to 20,000 TCR beta sequences at a false discovery rate of 0.05 in a later analysis. HLA typing was unavailable for some donors at each locus, so association tests used only the typed subset. Across donors, most TCR sequences were observed very rarely, whereas some public TCRs were present in many individuals. When HLA alleles, especially DR and DQ, strongly co-occurred, TCR associations were difficult to assign to individual alleles. A cluster of highly shared sequence variants was judged likely to be a technical artifact of the sequencing pipeline. The presence/absence analyses assumed that sequencing depth was roughly uniform across donors, and that assumption may not be true. Correlated functional status among segregating V segments might be attributable to linkage disequilibrium, but an unknown experimental factor could not be ruled out. Some 16 rarely observed V segments, including chromosome 9 orphons, were excluded from the earlier analysis of about 500 of the donors because counts were too low. Several of the top co-occurrence clusters appeared to be linked to parvovirus B19, influenza, CMV and Epstein-Barr virus, according to a later analysis. It was suggested by the authors that the approach could potentially be generalized to other disease states and immunological phenotypes. Most CMV-associated TCR beta chains appeared to be HLA-restricted in a later analysis, and the HLA associations seemed to be driven largely by CMV exposure. Compared with the approximately 600-donor mean, donors in an Asian-associated ancestry cluster had fewer N-insertions in productive TCRs, according to a later genetic analysis. The cohort was sequenced for TCR beta chains only, and without alpha or paired-chain data the features that could be detected were limited. V-gene and J-gene trimming of TCR beta chains was associated with a missense DCLRE1C variant in a later genetic analysis, and the association was replicated in an independent cohort. Broadly in line with IMGT annotations, most TCR beta V segments showed up in productive rearrangements about 87% or about 30% of the time in an earlier analysis of under 700 of the donors.

The cohort was made up of 666 healthy bone marrow donors. Cohort members were all nominally healthy when sampled, although unrecorded immune exposures were likely present. The donor tested CMV seronegative and was one of the 352 seronegative cohort members. A peripheral blood sample was provided by each donor, and peripheral blood mononuclear cells were used for TCR beta sequencing. Genomic DNA extraction from the blood cell samples was performed with the Qiagen DNeasy Blood Extraction Kit. Libraries were constructed by the immunoSEQ multiplex PCR assay. The multiplex PCR relied on a mix of 60 forward primers for TCR Vbeta segments and 13 reverse primers for TCR Jbeta segments. A multiplex PCR assay on genomic DNA amplified the CDR3 region of rearranged TCR beta genes. The amplified TCR beta libraries were sequenced on the Illumina HiSeq System as 87-base-pair reads. The paper's processing steps were these. A later analysis tallied 70 million to 100 million unique TCR beta chains across the 666 repertoires, and roughly 11 million of those chains were shared by two or more donors. To remove PCR and sequencing errors, raw reads were error-corrected and collapsed into unique sequences using a nearest-neighbor algorithm that merged closely related sequences. CDR3 sequences were aligned to IMGT reference sequences to assign V, D and J gene segments. Each retained sequence needed at least a six-nucleotide match to both a V gene segment and a J gene segment. A rearrangement counted as productive if the CDR3 had no stop codons and remained in frame with V and J, and every other rearrangement counted as non-productive. Following IMGT convention, CDR3 was defined as the stretch from the second conserved V-encoded cysteine to the conserved J-encoded phenylalanine. Sequences without an unambiguous match to a single V gene segment were excluded from the earlier analysis of about 600 of the donors. An earlier analysis of a few hundred of the donors called V segments functional above 56.7% productive rearrangements and segregating when the between-donor standard deviation exceeded 5%. A statistical classification framework was built for diagnosing cytomegalovirus status from the catalog of TCR beta chain sequences. In a later analysis, TCR nucleotide sequences were compared against IMGT/GENE-DB human TR gene sequences so that V and J genes could be assigned. The TCRdist pipeline was used in a later analysis to assign CDR3 sequences and most-parsimonious VDJ recombination scenarios. In a later analysis, every TCR beta chain was defined by the combination of its CDR3 amino acid sequence and its V-gene family, and reads without a unique V-gene family were dropped. A later analysis removed several hundred highly shared, low-generation-probability nucleotide sequences to deal with suspected cross-contamination and a sequencing artifact. For each public chain, a later analysis derived a clonal expansion index from normalized ranks of inferred template counts within each repertoire. In a later analysis, generation probabilities were computed using a VDJ recombination model fitted to out-of-frame rearrangements, and the results were checked against IGoR. A later analysis scored TCR-TCR, TCR-HLA and TCR-CMV co-occurrence with hypergeometric tests, applying a repertoire-size bias correction to TCR pairs. In a later analysis, false discovery rates were estimated by permuting HLA or CMV assignments 20 times. In a later analysis, co-occurring TCRs were grouped using DBSCAN, and TCRdist sequence similarity was added for clustering within HLA-allele-positive subsets. Co-occurrence clustering excluded repertoires with fewer than 30,000 or more than 120,000 public chains, plus five with anomalous nucleotide sharing. Imported from immuneACCESS, the table was reduced by TCRdb to in-frame sequences with V and J called. These copies leave out some clones; in studies compared against another copy, an unresolved V gene accounts for under half, and the cause of the remainder is not known. That table furnishes V, J and clone size, whereas the DNA furnished D and trimming. Within this sample are roughly 200,000 clones, with 87% of them counted one time only. Clones ranked in the top ten supply around 1.2% of the sample.

The specimen sequenced was PBMCs. The source of this sequence is a man in his thirties or forties in good health and CMV-seronegative.

The DNA is TGCGCCAGCAGCTTGGAAGGACAGGGAAACAATGAGCAGTTCTTC. Its protein product is CASSLEGQGNNEQFF. The sequence joins TRBV5-1 to TRBJ2-1; 8 central nucleotides agree with TRBD1. The CDR3 covers 15 residues, taking in both the cysteine and the phenylalanine. The sequence is cut down to CDR3 DNA, 45 bases in frame from base 1. Ends trimmed: V by 0 bases, J by 5 bases; bases unmatched to a gene: 4. CDR1 and CDR2, per the germline V gene, are SGHRS and YFSETQ.